The 19 T cell receptor beta chains reported below all come from one sample, sequenced in a study of blood T cell repertoires in COVID-19. Clones were sequenced by immunoSEQ multiplex PCR, and TCRdb holds only the in-frame ones, with some missing. The profile shows about 120,000 clones, roughly 88% of them singletons. What was sequenced was peripheral blood. Receptor source: a woman in her seventies who had recovered from COVID-19.

The chain employs TRBV5-6 and TRBJ2-3; the match to TRBD1 covers 7 bases. The V and J ends lost 1 base and 3 bases, in that order; junction bases with no gene match: 8. The CDR3 runs 16 residues. Per germline, CDR1 SGHDT and CDR2 YYEEEE. This CDR3 is CASSLLTGKGTDTQYF. The CDR3 DNA follows: TGTGCCAGCAGCTTGTTGACAGGGAAAGGGACAGATACGCAGTATTTT.

CDR3 loop: CSAQGTEKTYNEQFF. The CDR3 DNA is TGCAGCGCCCAGGGGACCGAAAAGACCTACAATGAGCAGTTCTTC. The V and J genes are TRBV29-1 and TRBJ2-1; the D gene is possibly TRBD1 (6 bases). Trimming cost V 7 bases and J 2 bases, with 18 bases left between them. Germline V gives CDR1 SQVTM, CDR2 ANQGSEA. The CDR3 runs to 15 residues.

The J gene is TRBJ2-1, the V gene TRBV5-4, with TRBD1 matching over 10 bases. This CDR3 has 15 residues. Trimming cost V 4 bases and J 6 bases; bases outside gene matches: 7. The V gene's germline CDR1 is SGHNT and CDR2 YYREEE (reference sequence). For the CDR3, the DNA is TGTGCCAGCAGCCGCGGGACAGGGGTCGTCAATGAGCAGTTCTTC. As protein: CASSRGTGVVNEQFF.

The rearrangement joins TRBV12-5 to TRBJ2-5, with TRBD2 matching over 9 bases. From germline, CDR1 is LGHNT and CDR2 FRNRAP. This CDR3 region has 13 residues. The V and J ends lost 4 bases and 7 bases, in that order; junction bases with no gene match: 4. CDR3 protein: CASGSAGGGTQYF. The CDR3 nucleotides are TGTGCTAGTGGTTCAGCGGGAGGAGGGACCCAGTACTTC.

This clone has more than one count but fewer than ten. The genes are TRBV28 and TRBJ2-3; no clear D. CDR3 length: 15 amino acids. Deletions cut 3 bases from V and 0 bases from J, with 10 bases between. CDR1 is MDHEN and CDR2 is SYDVKM in the germline V gene. CDR3 in amino acids: CASSFEAWSTDTQYF. The CDR3 bases are TGTGCCAGCAGTTTCGAGGCGTGGAGCACAGATACGCAGTATTTT.

The chain employs TRBV28 and TRBJ2-7; 9 nucleotides agree with TRBD1. This CDR3 comprises 14 residues. CDR1 and CDR2 from the germline V gene are MDHEN and SYDVKM. The V gene end was trimmed by 8 bases and the J gene end by 7 bases; junction bases not matched to a gene: 12. This CDR3 reads CASGGTGHVGEQYF. As DNA, the CDR3 is TGTGCCAGCGGAGGGACAGGGCATGTGGGGGAGCAGTACTTC.

This clone was recorded at least ten times. The chain links TRBV5-5 to TRBJ1-6, with TRBD1 matching 7 bases. CDR1 is SGHKS, CDR2 YYEKEE, per germline (reference sequence). The CDR3 sequence is 15 residues long. Losses at the gene ends were 6 bases for V and 7 bases for J; bases not matched to a gene: 10. The CDR3 protein is CASNPTGTENSPLHF. As DNA, the CDR3 is TGTGCCAGCAATCCTACCGGGACAGAGAATTCACCCCTCCACTTT. Filled out from reference TRBV5-5 and TRBJ1-6, the complete variable domain reads DAGVTQSPTHLIKTRGQQVTLRCSPISGHKSVSWYQQVLGQGPQFIFQYYEKEERGRGNFPDRFSARQFPNYSSELNVNALLLGDSALYLCASNPTGTENSPLHFGNGTRLTVT.

V is TRBV27 and J is TRBJ2-2, with D tentatively TRBD2 (5 bases). The germline V gene has CDR1 MNHEY and CDR2 SMNVEV (reference sequence). There are 15 residues in the CDR3. The V gene lost 6 bases and the J gene lost 5 bases, with 16 bases spanning the gap. CDR3 nucleotides: TGTGCCAGCAGCTATGCCCCGGGGTGGACCGGGGAGCTGTTTTTT. The encoded protein is CASSYAPGWTGELFF.

DNA for the CDR3: TGTGCCTGGACTTTGCTAGCGGGGAACACCGGGGAGCTGTTTTTT. Translating it yields CAWTLLAGNTGELFF. The chain links TRBV30 to TRBJ2-2, with 8 bases identical to TRBD2. The J segment lost 1 base and the V segment lost 4 bases, leaving 5 bases of the junction unmatched. CDR3 size: 15 residues. Germline lookup yields CDR1 GTSNPN and CDR2 SVGIG (reference sequence).

The sample holds a few counts of this clone. The chain recombines TRBV11-1 with TRBJ2-1, with 12 bases fitting TRBD2. CDR3 length: 16 amino acids. Germline lookup yields CDR1 SGHAT and CDR2 FQDESV (reference sequence). J was trimmed by 10 bases and V by 5 bases; bases with no gene match: 12. For the CDR3, the DNA is TGTGCCAGCAGCACCCATCTAGCGGGGGGGCGCCCAGAGCAGTTCTTC. As protein: CASSTHLAGGRPEQFF.

V and J are TRBV28 and TRBJ1-6; a weak D match, TRBD1 (6 bases). The germline V and J ends were trimmed by 6 bases and 3 bases, with 15 bases remaining between them. From germline, CDR1 is MDHEN and CDR2 SYDVKM. The CDR3 length is 16 residues. CDR3 coding DNA: TGTGCCAGCAGCTCGACTACCAGGGGCTATAATTCACCCCTCCACTTT. It yields the protein CASSSTTRGYNSPLHF.

This chain connects TRBV5-6 to TRBJ1-5; TRBD1 is a possible D gene (6 bases). Trimming pared 8 bases from V and 3 bases from J, leaving 9 bases between. CDR3 size: 12 residues. Germline-derived CDR1 and CDR2 are SGHDT and YYEEEE. DNA of the CDR3: TGTGCCAGTGACAGGTTCAATCAGCCCCAGCATTTT. This codes for CASDRFNQPQHF.

V usage is TRBV5-1 and J usage is TRBJ1-5, with 9 bases lining up with TRBD1. J lost 6 bases, V lost 0 bases, and 7 bases had no gene match. CDR3 length: 16 amino acids. Per the germline V gene, CDR1 is SGHRS and CDR2 is YFSETQ. CDR3 residues: CASSLAGTGTGQPQHF. Here the CDR3 DNA reads TGCGCCAGCAGCTTGGCAGGGACAGGGACGGGTCAGCCCCAGCATTTT.

The rearrangement joins TRBV7-9 to TRBJ2-5, with 11 bases matching TRBD2. This CDR3 is built from 18 residues. Germline trimming cut 5 bases from V and 4 bases from J; bases unmatched to any gene: 15. Germline CDR1 and CDR2: SEHNR and FQNEAQ (reference sequence). For the CDR3, the DNA is TGTGCCAGCAGCCCAAGATACCGACTAGCGGGAACCCCAGAGACCCAGTACTTC. Translated: CASSPRYRLAGTPETQYF.

The rearrangement joins TRBV28 to TRBJ2-5; TRBD2 matches 10 bases. Germline loops: CDR1 MDHEN, CDR2 SYDVKM. Trimming took 5 bases from V and 7 from J; bases not matched to a gene: 10. The CDR3 covers 15 residues. The CDR3 DNA reads TGTGCCAGCAGTAGTGGGGCAGAGCGGGAGGGGACCCAGTACTTC. Protein sequence: CASSSGAEREGTQYF.

The rearrangement links TRBV27 to TRBJ1-1; TRBD1 agrees at 7 bases. The J segment lost 3 bases and the V segment lost 7 bases, leaving 8 bases of the junction unmatched. The CDR3 sequence is 14 residues long. Germline-derived CDR1 and CDR2 are MNHEY and SMNVEV (reference sequence). The CDR3 reads CASNRGRFDTEAFF. The CDR3 nucleotides are TGTGCCAGCAATAGGGGGCGATTTGACACTGAAGCTTTCTTT.

In DNA form, the CDR3 reads TGCGCCAGCAGCCAAGGAGACAGTCGGTTACTGTTTTTT. Amino acids: CASSQGDSRLLFF. The rearrangement uses TRBV4-1 and TRBJ1-4; weak D call: TRBD1 (5 bases). CDR1 is MGHRA and CDR2 is YSYEKL in the germline V gene. This CDR3 region has 13 residues. The germline V and J ends were trimmed by 1 base and 13 bases, with 13 bases remaining between them.

The CDR3: CASSRTVNTEAFF. The DNA of the CDR3 is TGTGCCAGCAGCAGGACAGTGAACACTGAAGCTTTCTTT. The chain employs TRBV5-4 and TRBJ1-1; weak D call: TRBD1 (6 bases). V gave up 4 bases and J gave up 0 bases, with 7 bases separating them. CDR3 size: 13 residues. Germline assignment: CDR1 SGHNT and CDR2 YYREEE (reference sequence).

This rearrangement joins TRBV24-1 to TRBJ1-5; tentative D call: TRBD1 (5 bases). CDR3 length: 17 amino acids. V lost 4 bases and J 5 bases, leaving 20 bases between the germline ends. CDR1 and CDR2 from the germline V gene are KGHDR and SFDVKD. In DNA, the CDR3 is TGTGCCACCAGTGACTCACGGGCAGGAGGGACGTATCAGCCCCAGCATTTT. Translation: CATSDSRAGGTYQPQHF.